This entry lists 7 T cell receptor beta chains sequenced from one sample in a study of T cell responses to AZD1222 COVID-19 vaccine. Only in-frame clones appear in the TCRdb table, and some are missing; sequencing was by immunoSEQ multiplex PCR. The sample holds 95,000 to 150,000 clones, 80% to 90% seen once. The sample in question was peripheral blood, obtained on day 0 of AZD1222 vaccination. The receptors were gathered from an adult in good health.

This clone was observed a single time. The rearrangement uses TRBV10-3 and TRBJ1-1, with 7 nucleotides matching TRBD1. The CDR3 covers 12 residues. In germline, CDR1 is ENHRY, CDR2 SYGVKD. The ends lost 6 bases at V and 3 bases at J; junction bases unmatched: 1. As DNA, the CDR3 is TGTGCCATCAGCGACAGGGACACTGAAGCTTTCTTT. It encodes CAISDRDTEAFF.

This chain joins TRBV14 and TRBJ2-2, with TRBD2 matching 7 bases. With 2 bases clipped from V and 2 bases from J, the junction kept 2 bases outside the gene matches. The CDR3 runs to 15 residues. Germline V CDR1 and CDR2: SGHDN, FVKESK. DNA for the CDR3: TGTGCCAGCAGCCAATCTAGCGGAAACACCGGGGAGCTGTTTTTT. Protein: CASSQSSGNTGELFF.

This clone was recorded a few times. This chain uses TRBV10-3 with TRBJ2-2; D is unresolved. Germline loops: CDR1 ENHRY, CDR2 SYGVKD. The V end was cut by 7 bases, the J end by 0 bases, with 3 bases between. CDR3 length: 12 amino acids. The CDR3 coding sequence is TGTGCCATCACCTCGAACACCGGGGAGCTGTTTTTT. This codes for CAITSNTGELFF.

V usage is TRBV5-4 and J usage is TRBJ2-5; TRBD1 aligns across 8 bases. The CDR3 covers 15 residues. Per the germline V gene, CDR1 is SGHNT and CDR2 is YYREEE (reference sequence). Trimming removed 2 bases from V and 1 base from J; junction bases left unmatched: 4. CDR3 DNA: TGTGCCAGCAGCTTATACAGGGGGAGCCAAGAGACCCAGTACTTC. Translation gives CASSLYRGSQETQYF.

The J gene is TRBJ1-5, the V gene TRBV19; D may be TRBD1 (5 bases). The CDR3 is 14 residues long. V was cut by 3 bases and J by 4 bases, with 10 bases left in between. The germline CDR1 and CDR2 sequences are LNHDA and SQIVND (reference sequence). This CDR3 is CASSIRDHNQPQHF. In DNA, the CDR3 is TGTGCCAGTAGTATCAGGGATCATAATCAGCCCCAGCATTTT.

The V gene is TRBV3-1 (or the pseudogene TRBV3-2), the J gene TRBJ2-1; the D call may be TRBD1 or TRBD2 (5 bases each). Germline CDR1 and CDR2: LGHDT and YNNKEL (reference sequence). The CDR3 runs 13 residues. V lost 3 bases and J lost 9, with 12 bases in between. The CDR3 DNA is TGTGCCAGCAGCCAGGGGGTCCGAGCTGAGCAGTTCTTC. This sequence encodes CASSQGVRAEQFF.

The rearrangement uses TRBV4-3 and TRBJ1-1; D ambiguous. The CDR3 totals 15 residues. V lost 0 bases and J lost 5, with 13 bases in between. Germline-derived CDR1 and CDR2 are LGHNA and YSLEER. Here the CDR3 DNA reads TGCGCCAGCAGCCAAGATGGGAATGTTAGGACTGAAGCTTTCTTT. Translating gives CASSQDGNVRTEAFF.